A selection of T cell receptor beta chains follows, all from one sample in a study of T-cell reconstitution after alpha-beta-depleted transplantation in children. Using its own MiXCR run on the PCR reads, TCRdb lists one record per CDR3 protein. The table records approximately 1,000,000 distinct CDR3 sequences, under 30% of them present only once. The sequencing here drew on PBMCs, mostly from graft donor cells, taken 360 days after TCRalphabeta/CD19-depleted stem cell transplant. Every receptor here comes from a boy in the first two years of life who had a stem cell transplant for SCID, so the T cells may come from the graft donor. Each CDR3 is given with its conserved first and last residue. D genes are given only for firm matches. Size tells how often a clone was seen (once, few, many) or the class of an expanded clone, and some rows leave it out.

D,V,size,J,CDR3,DNA
NA,TRBV27,few,TRBJ2-7,CASSLTRAYEQYF,TGTGCCAGCAGTTTGACACGAGCCTACGAGCAGTACTTC
NA,TRBV27,NA,TRBJ2-3,CASSFDRLITSTDTQYF,TGTGCCAGCAGCTTCGACCGCCTAATAACTAGCACAGATACGCAGTATTTT
TRBD1,TRBV12-3/TRBV12-4,few,TRBJ2-3,CASNPRGRSTDTQYF,TGTGCCAGCAACCCCAGGGGGCGATCCACAGATACGCAGTATTTT
TRBD1,TRBV5-1,many,TRBJ2-3,CASSRDRPTDTQYF,TGCGCCAGCAGCAGGGACAGGCCCACAGATACGCAGTATTTT
TRBD1,TRBV5-1,NA,TRBJ1-3,CASSLFPTGQGESGNTIYF,TGCGCCAGCAGCTTGTTCCCTACCGGACAGGGAGAAAGTGGAAACACCATATATTTT
NA,TRBV29-1,few,TRBJ2-1,CSVEGGAPSNEQFF,TGCAGCGTTGAGGGGGGGGCCCCCTCCAATGAGCAGTTCTTC
NA,TRBV3-1,NA,TRBJ2-3,CASSQVGGRSTDTQYF,TGTGCCAGCAGCCAGGTGGGGGGAAGGAGCACAGATACGCAGTATTTT
TRBD1,TRBV20-1,once,TRBJ1-5,CSARGDRGPGQPQHF,TGCAGTGCTAGGGGTGACAGGGGGCCAGGGCAGCCCCAGCATTTT
TRBD2,TRBV5-6,few,TRBJ2-1,CASSLWGGVYNEQFF,TGTGCCAGCAGCTTGTGGGGGGGAGTCTACAATGAGCAGTTCTTC
NA,TRBV20-1,NA,TRBJ2-1,CSASGQGGDNEQFF,TGCAGTGCCTCCGGACAGGGAGGGGACAATGAGCAGTTCTTC
NA,TRBV4-1,NA,TRBJ2-1,CASSHPRARGPLYNEQFF,TGCGCCAGCAGCCACCCCAGGGCGCGGGGGCCCCTCTACAATGAGCAGTTCTTC
NA,TRBV5-1,few,TRBJ1-6,CASSLGDSGYNSPLHF,TGCGCCAGCAGCTTGGGGGATTCGGGGTACAATTCACCCCTCCACTTT
NA,TRBV10-3,many,TRBJ2-7,CAISELGEVSSYEQYF,TGTGCCATCAGTGAGCTGGGGGAGGTTAGCTCCTACGAGCAGTACTTC
NA,TRBV7-8,NA,TRBJ2-1,CASSLAVSSGDNNEQFF,TGTGCCAGCAGCTTAGCAGTCTCGTCGGGGGACAACAATGAGCAGTTCTTC
TRBD1,TRBV10-2,NA,TRBJ2-6,CASRGTGLSGANVLTF,TGCGCCAGCAGGGGGACAGGATTGTCTGGGGCCAACGTCCTGACTTTC
TRBD2,TRBV20-1,NA,TRBJ2-1,CSALRTSGNNEQFF,TGCAGTGCGTTAAGGACTAGCGGTAACAATGAGCAGTTCTTC
TRBD1,TRBV6-1,NA,TRBJ2-7,CASSRDRGQEQYF,TGTGCCAGCAGTCGTGACAGGGGGCAGGAGCAGTACTTC
TRBD1,TRBV2,NA,TRBJ2-3,CASSGYRGDTQYF,TGTGCCAGCAGTGGATACAGGGGTGATACGCAGTATTTT
NA,TRBV4-1,few,TRBJ2-3,CASSPPLDSTDTQYF,TGCGCCAGCAGCCCGCCCCTGGACAGCACAGATACGCAGTATTTT
NA,TRBV5-1,NA,TRBJ1-4,CASSRGFATNEKLFF,TGCGCCAGCAGCCGAGGATTTGCAACTAATGAAAAACTGTTTTTT